The rows below give T cell receptor beta chains drawn from one sample of a study of blood T cell repertoires in COVID-19. Only in-frame clones appear in the TCRdb table, and some are missing; sequencing was by immunoSEQ multiplex PCR. The data contain around 94,000 clones, roughly 87% of them singletons. Sequenced input: peripheral blood. The origin of the receptors is a woman aged 50 to 60 with COVID-19, enrolled during active disease. CDR3s include the opening cysteine and the closing phenylalanine or tryptophan. D genes are given only for firm matches. The size field is filled for only some rows; it gives once, few, many or a size class.

v_gene: TRBV5-1; abundance: once; j_gene: TRBJ1-4; d_gene: TRBD1; CDR3nt: TGCGCCAGCAGCTTAGCCCCCGGGACAGGGGTAAATGAAAAACTGTTTTTT; CDR3aa: CASSLAPGTGVNEKLFF
v_gene: TRBV5-1; abundance: few; j_gene: TRBJ1-1; d_gene: TRBD1; CDR3nt: TGCGCCAGCGCCTCGACAGGGGGAAACACTGAAGCTTTCTTT; CDR3aa: CASASTGGNTEAFF
v_gene: TRBV7-9; abundance: .; j_gene: TRBJ2-1; d_gene: .; CDR3nt: TGTGCCAGCACCGGACGGACTGGAAATGAGCAGTTCTTC; CDR3aa: CASTGRTGNEQFF
v_gene: TRBV7-2; abundance: .; j_gene: TRBJ2-1; d_gene: TRBD2; CDR3nt: TGTGCCAGCAGCCCAGAGACTAGCATGAATGAGCAGTTCTTC; CDR3aa: CASSPETSMNEQFF
v_gene: TRBV5-1; abundance: .; j_gene: TRBJ1-1; d_gene: .; CDR3nt: TGCGCCAGCAGCCAGACAGGATACCCTATGAACACTGAAGCTTTCTTT; CDR3aa: CASSQTGYPMNTEAFF
v_gene: TRBV20-1; abundance: .; j_gene: TRBJ1-2; d_gene: TRBD1; CDR3nt: TGCAGTGCTTCACAGGGGTATGGCTACACCTTC; CDR3aa: CSASQGYGYTF
v_gene: TRBV7-8; abundance: once; j_gene: TRBJ2-7; d_gene: TRBD2; CDR3nt: TGTGCCAGCCGACCGCGGGGGGGCTCGTCCTACGAGCAGTACTTC; CDR3aa: CASRPRGGSSYEQYF
v_gene: TRBV11-3; abundance: .; j_gene: TRBJ2-7; d_gene: .; CDR3nt: TGTGCCAGCAGCCCCCCGGTGGGCCACTACGAGCAGTACTTC; CDR3aa: CASSPPVGHYEQYF
v_gene: TRBV29-1; abundance: .; j_gene: TRBJ2-7; d_gene: .; CDR3nt: TGCAGCGTTGATCGGGGTACTATCTACGAGCAGTACTTC; CDR3aa: CSVDRGTIYEQYF
v_gene: TRBV27; abundance: .; j_gene: TRBJ2-5; d_gene: .; CDR3nt: TGTGCCAGCAGCTCCTCCGGACAACCACAAGAGACCCAGTACTTC; CDR3aa: CASSSSGQPQETQYF
v_gene: TRBV9; abundance: .; j_gene: TRBJ1-1; d_gene: .; CDR3nt: TGTGCCAGCAGCGTAGTAGAACAGGGTTGGTCTGAAGCTTTCTTT; CDR3aa: CASSVVEQGWSEAFF
v_gene: TRBV7-6; abundance: .; j_gene: TRBJ2-3; d_gene: TRBD2; CDR3nt: TGTGCCAGCAGCTTTAGCGGGGGGGCTGGAGATACGCAGTATTTT; CDR3aa: CASSFSGGAGDTQYF
v_gene: TRBV30; abundance: .; j_gene: TRBJ2-7; d_gene: TRBD1; CDR3nt: TGTGCCTGGAGAGGGACAGGGGAATATGGTGTGGACTTC; CDR3aa: CAWRGTGEYGVDF
v_gene: TRBV7-8; abundance: few; j_gene: TRBJ1-6; d_gene: .; CDR3nt: TGTGCCAGCAGCTTAGGGGTGTTAGAGGGATCACCCCTCCACTTT; CDR3aa: CASSLGVLEGSPLHF
v_gene: TRBV10-1; abundance: .; j_gene: TRBJ2-3; d_gene: TRBD2; CDR3nt: TGCGCCAGCAGTGAGCCTAGCGGGGGGTCAGATACGCAGTATTTT; CDR3aa: CASSEPSGGSDTQYF
v_gene: TRBV7-2; abundance: .; j_gene: TRBJ1-3; d_gene: .; CDR3nt: TGTGCCAGCAGCTCGGGGGACTCTGGAAACACCATATATTTT; CDR3aa: CASSSGDSGNTIYF
v_gene: TRBV27; abundance: .; j_gene: TRBJ1-2; d_gene: .; CDR3nt: TGTGCCAGCAGTTTCGGGACAAATCTCTATGGCTACACCTTC; CDR3aa: CASSFGTNLYGYTF
v_gene: TRBV6-2/TRBV6-3; abundance: .; j_gene: TRBJ2-3; d_gene: .; CDR3nt: TGTGCCAGCAGCCCGTACACCGACTATAATACGCAGTATTTT; CDR3aa: CASSPYTDYNTQYF
v_gene: TRBV5-8; abundance: .; j_gene: TRBJ1-6; d_gene: TRBD1; CDR3nt: TGTGCCAGCAGCGGCCGGGACAGGAGCTCCTATAATTCACCCCTCCACTTT; CDR3aa: CASSGRDRSSYNSPLHF
v_gene: TRBV29-1; abundance: .; j_gene: TRBJ2-3; d_gene: TRBD1; CDR3nt: TGCAGCGTTGAGGGACAGCTCACAGATACGCAGTATTTT; CDR3aa: CSVEGQLTDTQYF
v_gene: TRBV7-3; abundance: .; j_gene: TRBJ2-1; d_gene: .; CDR3nt: TGTGCCAGCAGCTTATATTTATACAATGAGCAGTTCTTC; CDR3aa: CASSLYLYNEQFF
v_gene: TRBV11-2; abundance: .; j_gene: TRBJ1-6; d_gene: .; CDR3nt: TGTGCCAGCAGCTTGGGGCAGGGAAATTCACCCCTCCACTTT; CDR3aa: CASSLGQGNSPLHF
v_gene: TRBV5-4; abundance: .; j_gene: TRBJ2-7; d_gene: TRBD2; CDR3nt: TGTGCCAGCAGCTTGGGAGCGGGGGGGCCCTACGAGCAGTACTTC; CDR3aa: CASSLGAGGPYEQYF
v_gene: TRBV15; abundance: .; j_gene: TRBJ1-1; d_gene: .; CDR3nt: TGTGCCACCAGCAGAGACCAGGCCCCGAACACTGAAGCTTTCTTT; CDR3aa: CATSRDQAPNTEAFF
v_gene: TRBV7-3; abundance: .; j_gene: TRBJ2-2; d_gene: .; CDR3nt: TGTGCCAGCAGCTTAACGCCCAGTAACACCGGGGAGCTGTTTTTT; CDR3aa: CASSLTPSNTGELFF
v_gene: TRBV6-2/TRBV6-3; abundance: .; j_gene: TRBJ2-1; d_gene: TRBD2; CDR3nt: TGTGCCAGCAGTTACTCCCTCGGACTAGCGGGGGGAAGATACAATGAGCAGTTCTTC; CDR3aa: CASSYSLGLAGGRYNEQFF
v_gene: TRBV11-3; abundance: .; j_gene: TRBJ2-3; d_gene: .; CDR3nt: TGTGCCAGCAGCCGAGGGTGGGCTAGCGAAAGCACAGATACGCAGTATTTT; CDR3aa: CASSRGWASESTDTQYF
v_gene: TRBV6-5; abundance: .; j_gene: TRBJ2-2; d_gene: TRBD2; CDR3nt: TGTGCCAGCAGATCTAGCGGGGGGGTTGCCGGGGAGCTGTTTTTT; CDR3aa: CASRSSGGVAGELFF
v_gene: TRBV18; abundance: .; j_gene: TRBJ2-7; d_gene: TRBD2; CDR3nt: TGTGCCAGCTCACCATTGGGACTAGCGGGGGCCTACGAGCAGTACTTC; CDR3aa: CASSPLGLAGAYEQYF
v_gene: TRBV5-1; abundance: .; j_gene: TRBJ2-7; d_gene: TRBD1; CDR3nt: TGCGCCAGCAGCTCCGGGACAGGGGACTACGAGCAGTACTTC; CDR3aa: CASSSGTGDYEQYF
v_gene: TRBV4-1; abundance: .; j_gene: TRBJ1-1; d_gene: .; CDR3nt: TGCGCCAGCAGCCAAGTGAGGGAGATACACGGAATTATGAAAGCTTTCTTT; CDR3aa: CASSQVREIHGIMKAFF
v_gene: TRBV6-2/TRBV6-3; abundance: .; j_gene: TRBJ2-2; d_gene: TRBD2; CDR3nt: TGTGCCAGCAGTTACGGGTTAGCGGGGGGACTCACGAACACCGGGGAGCTGTTTTTT; CDR3aa: CASSYGLAGGLTNTGELFF
v_gene: TRBV28; abundance: .; j_gene: TRBJ1-6; d_gene: .; CDR3nt: TGTGCCAGCAGCCCCCTATCACCTTATAATTCACCCCTCCACTTT; CDR3aa: CASSPLSPYNSPLHF
v_gene: TRBV4-1; abundance: .; j_gene: TRBJ2-2; d_gene: .; CDR3nt: TGCGCCAGCAGCCAAATCGGGACACGAAACACCGGGGAGCTGTTTTTT; CDR3aa: CASSQIGTRNTGELFF
v_gene: TRBV5-5; abundance: .; j_gene: TRBJ2-2; d_gene: TRBD2; CDR3nt: TGTGCCAGCAGCTATACTAGCGGGGGTTACACCGGGGAGCTGTTTTTT; CDR3aa: CASSYTSGGYTGELFF
v_gene: TRBV15; abundance: .; j_gene: TRBJ1-5; d_gene: .; CDR3nt: TGTGCCACCAGCGGTCAGAATCAGCCCCAGCATTTT; CDR3aa: CATSGQNQPQHF
v_gene: TRBV7-9; abundance: .; j_gene: TRBJ1-4; d_gene: TRBD1; CDR3nt: TGTGCCAGCAGCTGGAAGGGGGCTGGTGAAAAACTGTTTTTT; CDR3aa: CASSWKGAGEKLFF
v_gene: TRBV6-5; abundance: .; j_gene: TRBJ1-4; d_gene: .; CDR3nt: TGTGCCAGCAGTCTCCCTAGACGGGATGAAAAACTGTTTTTT; CDR3aa: CASSLPRRDEKLFF
v_gene: TRBV6-5; abundance: .; j_gene: TRBJ1-5; d_gene: .; CDR3nt: TGTGCCAGCAGTTACTCGGGGCAGGGTAGCCCCCAGCATTTT; CDR3aa: CASSYSGQGSPQHF
v_gene: TRBV6-5; abundance: .; j_gene: TRBJ1-6; d_gene: .; CDR3nt: TGTGCCAGCAGTTACGGACTAGAAAATTCACCCCTCCACTTT; CDR3aa: CASSYGLENSPLHF
v_gene: TRBV18; abundance: .; j_gene: TRBJ1-1; d_gene: .; CDR3nt: TGTGCCAGCTCACTCCCCGGATGGGGGCACTACACTGAAGCTTTCTTT; CDR3aa: CASSLPGWGHYTEAFF
v_gene: TRBV3-1/TRBV3-2; abundance: .; j_gene: TRBJ1-5; d_gene: .; CDR3nt: TGTGCCAGCAGCCAAGACAGGGCTCAGCCCCAGCATTTT; CDR3aa: CASSQDRAQPQHF
v_gene: TRBV9; abundance: .; j_gene: TRBJ1-4; d_gene: .; CDR3nt: TGTGCCAGCAGCGCCGACAGAGGGGGTGAAAAACTGTTTTTT; CDR3aa: CASSADRGGEKLFF
v_gene: TRBV18; abundance: few; j_gene: TRBJ1-2; d_gene: .; CDR3nt: TGTGCCAGCTCACCCCCAGTAGGGGTGTCTGGCTACACCTTC; CDR3aa: CASSPPVGVSGYTF
v_gene: TRBV7-2; abundance: .; j_gene: TRBJ2-1; d_gene: TRBD2; CDR3nt: TGTGCCAGCAGACCGACTAGCGGGGGGCTCTACAATGAGCAGTTCTTC; CDR3aa: CASRPTSGGLYNEQFF
v_gene: TRBV9; abundance: .; j_gene: TRBJ1-6; d_gene: .; CDR3nt: TGTGCCAGCAGCGTATTCGCAACAGGGCATTCACCCCTCCACTTT; CDR3aa: CASSVFATGHSPLHF
v_gene: TRBV5-5; abundance: once; j_gene: TRBJ1-5; d_gene: .; CDR3nt: TGTGCCAGCAGCTTGGATGCACGGCGACAGGGCAATCAGCCCCAGCATTTT; CDR3aa: CASSLDARRQGNQPQHF
v_gene: TRBV3-1/TRBV3-2; abundance: .; j_gene: TRBJ2-7; d_gene: .; CDR3nt: TGTGCCAGCAGCCAAGCTCCGGCCTACGAGCAGTACTTC; CDR3aa: CASSQAPAYEQYF
v_gene: TRBV9; abundance: .; j_gene: TRBJ2-1; d_gene: TRBD2; CDR3nt: TGTGCCAGCAGCGTAGGTGGCGGGGGGGCCCACAATGAGCAGTTCTTC; CDR3aa: CASSVGGGGAHNEQFF
v_gene: TRBV6-5; abundance: .; j_gene: TRBJ1-1; d_gene: .; CDR3nt: TGTGCCAGCAGTCGCGGGGTAGGGGCTTTCTTT; CDR3aa: CASSRGVGAFF
v_gene: TRBV11-2; abundance: .; j_gene: TRBJ2-3; d_gene: TRBD2; CDR3nt: TGTGCCAGCAGCTCCGGACTAGCTAGCACAGATACGCAGTATTTT; CDR3aa: CASSSGLASTDTQYF
v_gene: TRBV27; abundance: .; j_gene: TRBJ2-7; d_gene: TRBD2; CDR3nt: TGTGCCAGCACCGCGTGGGGGGGGTCCTACGAGCAGTACTTC; CDR3aa: CASTAWGGSYEQYF